The entry below gives a single TCR beta chain sequence along with its context. CDR3 length: 15 residues. Germline loops: CDR1 LNHDA, CDR2 SQIVND (reference sequence). Losses at the gene ends were 6 bases for V and 2 bases for J; bases not matched to a gene: 5. The data were taken from a study of shared clonotypes between healthy human individuals. Every unsorted PBMC PCR replicate was loaded with 250 to 300 ng DNA, approximately 29,000 T cell genomes. TCRdb's copy holds only in-frame clones and misses some; the assay was immunoSEQ multiplex PCR. The data show about 520,000 clones, about 85% seen once.

This clonotype was sampled from a woman aged 40-49 years in good health. Some clones in this sample may be carry-over from other donors' samples. The chain combines TRBV19 with TRBJ2-5; 11 bases are shared with TRBD2. The sequencing input was PBMCs. CDR3 bases: TGTGCCAGTAGGTTACTAGCGGGAGATCAAGAGACCCAGTACTTC. Its translation is CASRLLAGDQETQYF. The whole variable domain, filled in from reference TRBV19 and TRBJ2-5, reads DGGITQSPKYLFRKEGQNVTLSCEQNLNHDAMYWYRQDPGQGLRLIYYSQIVNDFQKGDIAEGYSVSREKKESFPLTVTSAQKNPTAFYLCASRLLAGDQETQYFGPGTRLLVL.